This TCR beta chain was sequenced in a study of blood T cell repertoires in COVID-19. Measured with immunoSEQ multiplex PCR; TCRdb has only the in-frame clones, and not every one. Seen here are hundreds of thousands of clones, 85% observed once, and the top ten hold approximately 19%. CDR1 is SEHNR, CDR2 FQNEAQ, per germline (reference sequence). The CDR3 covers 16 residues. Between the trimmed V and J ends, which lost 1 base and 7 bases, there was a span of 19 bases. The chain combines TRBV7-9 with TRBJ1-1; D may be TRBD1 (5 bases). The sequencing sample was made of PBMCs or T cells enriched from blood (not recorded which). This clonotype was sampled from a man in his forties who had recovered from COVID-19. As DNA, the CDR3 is TGTGCCAGCAGCTTAGGTATGAGCAGGGCATCTGTTGAAGCTTTCTTT. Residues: CASSLGMSRASVEAFF. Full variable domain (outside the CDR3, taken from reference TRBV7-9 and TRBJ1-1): DTGVSQNPRHKITKRGQNVTFRCDPISEHNRLYWYRQTLGQGPEFLTYFQNEAQLEKSRLLSDRFSAERPKGSFSTLEIQRTEQGDSAMYLCASSLGMSRASVEAFFGQGTRLTVV.